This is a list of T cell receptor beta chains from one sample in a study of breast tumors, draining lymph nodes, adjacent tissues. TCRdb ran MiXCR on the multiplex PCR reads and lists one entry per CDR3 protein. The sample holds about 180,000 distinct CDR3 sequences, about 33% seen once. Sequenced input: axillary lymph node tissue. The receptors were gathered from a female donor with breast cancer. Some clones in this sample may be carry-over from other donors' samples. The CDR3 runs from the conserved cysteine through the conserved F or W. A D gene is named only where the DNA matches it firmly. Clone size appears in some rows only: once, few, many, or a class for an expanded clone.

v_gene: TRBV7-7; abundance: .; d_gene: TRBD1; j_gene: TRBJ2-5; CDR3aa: CASSLVPGGGKTQYF; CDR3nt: TGTGCTAGCAGCTTAGTGCCAGGGGGCGGAAAGACCCAGTACTTC
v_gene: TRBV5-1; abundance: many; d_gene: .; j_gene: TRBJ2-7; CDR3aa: CASSFGQGGYEQYF; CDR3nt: TGCGCCAGCAGCTTCGGGCAGGGGGGATACGAGCAGTACTTC
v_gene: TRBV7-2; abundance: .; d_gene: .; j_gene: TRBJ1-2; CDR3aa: CASSWYRITGYGYTF; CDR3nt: TGCGCCAGCAGCTGGTACAGGATTACGGGCTATGGCTACACCTTC
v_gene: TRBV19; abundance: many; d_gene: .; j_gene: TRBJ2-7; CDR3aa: CASGVGEQYF; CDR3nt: TGTGCCAGTGGGGTGGGCGAGCAGTACTTC
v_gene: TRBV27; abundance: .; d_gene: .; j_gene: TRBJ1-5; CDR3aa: CASSLRGSNQPQHF; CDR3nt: TGTGCCAGCAGTTTACGGGGGAGCAATCAGCCCCAGCATTTT
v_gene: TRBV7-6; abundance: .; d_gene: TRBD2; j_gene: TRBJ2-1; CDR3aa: CASSLATGGGAPRSSYNEQFF; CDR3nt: TGTGCCAGCAGCTTAGCGACGGGCGGGGGGGCCCCGAGGAGCTCCTACAATGAGCAGTTCTTC
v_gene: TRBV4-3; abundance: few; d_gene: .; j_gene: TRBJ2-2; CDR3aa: CASSQVGIPGELFF; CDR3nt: TGCGCCAGCAGCCAAGTAGGAATCCCCGGGGAGCTGTTTTTT
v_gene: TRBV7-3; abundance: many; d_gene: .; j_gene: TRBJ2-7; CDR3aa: CASSSYVSHEQYF; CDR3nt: TGTGCCAGCAGCTCATACGTCAGCCACGAGCAGTACTTC
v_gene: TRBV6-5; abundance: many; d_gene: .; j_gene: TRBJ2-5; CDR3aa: CASSLRGARETQYF; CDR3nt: TGTGCCAGCAGTTTAAGGGGGGCTCGAGAGACCCAGTACTTC
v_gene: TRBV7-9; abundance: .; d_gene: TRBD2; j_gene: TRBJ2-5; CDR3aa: CASSPTSGRAGETQYF; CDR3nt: TGTGCCAGCAGCCCGACTAGCGGGAGGGCCGGGGAGACCCAGTACTTC
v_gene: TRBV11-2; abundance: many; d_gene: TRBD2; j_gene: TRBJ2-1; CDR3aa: CASSLTSGSANEQFF; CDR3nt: TGTGCCAGCAGCCTGACTAGCGGGAGCGCCAATGAGCAGTTCTTC
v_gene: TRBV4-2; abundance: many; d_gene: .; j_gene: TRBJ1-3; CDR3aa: CASSQGISGNTIYF; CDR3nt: TGTGCCAGCAGCCAAGGCATCTCTGGAAACACCATATATTTT
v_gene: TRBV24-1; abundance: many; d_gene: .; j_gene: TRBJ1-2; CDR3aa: CATGEGGNYGYTF; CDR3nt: TGTGCCACCGGCGAGGGAGGGAACTATGGCTACACCTTC
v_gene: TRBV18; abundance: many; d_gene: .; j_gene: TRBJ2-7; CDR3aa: CASSPGQGSYEQYF; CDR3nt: TGTGCCAGCTCACCGGGGCAGGGATCCTACGAGCAGTACTTC
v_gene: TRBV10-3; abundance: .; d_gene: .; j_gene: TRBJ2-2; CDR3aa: CAIIRGELFF; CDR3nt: TGTGCCATCATTAGAGGGGAGCTGTTTTTT
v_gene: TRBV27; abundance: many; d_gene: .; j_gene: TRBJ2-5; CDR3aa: CASSLLGGQETQYF; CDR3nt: TGTGCCAGCAGTTTATTGGGCGGTCAAGAGACCCAGTACTTC
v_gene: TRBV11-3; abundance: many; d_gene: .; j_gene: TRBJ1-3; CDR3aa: CASREDSGNTIYF; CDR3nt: TGTGCCAGCAGGGAGGACTCTGGAAACACCATATATTTT
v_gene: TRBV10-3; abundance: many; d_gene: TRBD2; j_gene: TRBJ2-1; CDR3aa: CAIRGVAGLLSNEQFF; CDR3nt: TGTGCCATCAGGGGGGTAGCGGGACTTTTATCAAATGAGCAGTTCTTC
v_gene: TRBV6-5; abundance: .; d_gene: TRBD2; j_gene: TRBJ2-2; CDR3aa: CASTSGAAGTGELFF; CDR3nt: TGTGCCAGCACTAGCGGGGCCGCGGGAACCGGGGAGCTGTTTTTT
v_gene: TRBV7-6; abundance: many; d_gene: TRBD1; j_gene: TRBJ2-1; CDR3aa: CASIDRAGGGNEQFF; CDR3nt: TGTGCCAGCATCGATCGCGCAGGGGGCGGCAATGAGCAGTTCTTC
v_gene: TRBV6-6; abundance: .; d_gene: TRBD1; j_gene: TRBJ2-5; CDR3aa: CASSPDRDNQPQYF; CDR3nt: TGTGCCAGCAGTCCCGACAGGGACAATCAGCCCCAGTACTTC
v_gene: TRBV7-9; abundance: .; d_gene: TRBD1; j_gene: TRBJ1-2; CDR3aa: CASSLAGQGAGYTF; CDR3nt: TGTGCCAGCAGCTTAGCGGGACAGGGGGCTGGCTACACCTTC
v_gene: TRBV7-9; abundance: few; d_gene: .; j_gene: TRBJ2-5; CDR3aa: CASSRNTNCETQYF; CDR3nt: TGTGCCAGCAGCCGCAATACTAACTGCGAGACCCAGTACTTC
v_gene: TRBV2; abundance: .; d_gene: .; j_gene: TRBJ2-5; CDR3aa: CASSELRQETQYF; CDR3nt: TGTGCCAGCAGTGAATTGCGGCAAGAGACCCAGTACTTC
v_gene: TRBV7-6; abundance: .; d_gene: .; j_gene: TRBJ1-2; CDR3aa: CASSLEAGFPTSSPSGRAPGYTF; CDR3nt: .
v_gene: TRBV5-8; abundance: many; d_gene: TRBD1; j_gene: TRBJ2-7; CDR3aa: CASSPGTDEGYEQYF; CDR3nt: TGTGCCAGCAGCCCCGGGACAGACGAAGGTTACGAGCAGTACTTC
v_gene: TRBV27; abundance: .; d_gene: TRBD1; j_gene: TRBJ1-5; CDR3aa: CASRWTGESNQPQHF; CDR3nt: TGTGCCAGCAGATGGACAGGGGAAAGCAATCAGCCCCAGCATTTT
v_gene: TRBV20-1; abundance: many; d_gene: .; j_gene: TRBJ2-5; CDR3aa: CSARDVPTMGRVKETQYF; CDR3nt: TGCAGTGCTAGAGATGTCCCTACTATGGGTAGGGTGAAAGAGACCCAGTACTTC
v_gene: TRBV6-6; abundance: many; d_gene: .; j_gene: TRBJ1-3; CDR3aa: CASSYSQGRRTPGNTIYF; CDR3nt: TGTGCCAGCAGTTACTCGCAGGGGAGAAGGACACCTGGAAACACCATATATTTT
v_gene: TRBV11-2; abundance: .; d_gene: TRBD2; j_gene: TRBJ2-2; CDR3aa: CASSPGLAVRGGLFF; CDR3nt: TGTGCCAGCAGTCCGGGACTAGCGGTCAGGGGGGGGCTGTTTTTT
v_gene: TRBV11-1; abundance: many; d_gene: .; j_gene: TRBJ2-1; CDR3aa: CASSLTRENEQFF; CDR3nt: TGTGCCAGCAGCTTGACCAGGGAAAATGAGCAGTTCTTC
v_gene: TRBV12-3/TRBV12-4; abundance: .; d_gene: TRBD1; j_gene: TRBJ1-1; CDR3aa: CASSVTGVSEAFF; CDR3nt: TGTGCCAGCAGTGTAACAGGGGTGTCTGAAGCTTTCTTT
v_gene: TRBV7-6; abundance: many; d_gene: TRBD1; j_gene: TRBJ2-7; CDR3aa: CASSLATGGHSYEQYF; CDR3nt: TGTGCCAGCAGCTTAGCGACAGGGGGCCACTCCTACGAGCAGTACTTC
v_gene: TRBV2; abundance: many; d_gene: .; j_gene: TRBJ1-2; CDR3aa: CASSEYGPSGYTF; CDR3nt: TGTGCCAGCAGTGAATATGGCCCTAGTGGCTACACCTTC
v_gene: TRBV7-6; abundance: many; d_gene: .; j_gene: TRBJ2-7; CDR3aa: CASSLETLTFYEQYF; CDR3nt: TGTGCCAGCAGCTTAGAGACTCTGACATTCTACGAGCAGTACTTC
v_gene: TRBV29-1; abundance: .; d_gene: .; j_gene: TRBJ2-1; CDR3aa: CSVEYGTSYSEQLF; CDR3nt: TGCAGCGTTGAGTATGGGACCTCCTACAGTGAGCAGCTCTTC
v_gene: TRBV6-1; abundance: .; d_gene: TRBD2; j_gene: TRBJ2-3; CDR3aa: CASSYANLAGGLGDTQYF; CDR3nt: TGTGCCAGCAGTTACGCGAACCTAGCGGGAGGGCTGGGGGACACGCAGTATTTT
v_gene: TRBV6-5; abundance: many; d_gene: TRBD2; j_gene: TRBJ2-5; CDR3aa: CASSGRGGGQETQYF; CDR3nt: TGTGCCAGCAGTGGTCGTGGCGGGGGCCAAGAGACCCAGTACTTC
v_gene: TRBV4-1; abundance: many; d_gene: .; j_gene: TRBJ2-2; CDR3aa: CASSPSEWGGTGELFF; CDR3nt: TGCGCCAGCAGCCCCTCGGAGTGGGGCGGAACCGGGGAGCTGTTTTTT
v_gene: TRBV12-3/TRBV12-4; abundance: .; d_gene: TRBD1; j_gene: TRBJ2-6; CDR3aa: CASRSGTGAYSGANVLTF; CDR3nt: TGTGCCAGCAGATCCGGGACAGGGGCCTACTCTGGGGCCAACGTCCTGACTTTC
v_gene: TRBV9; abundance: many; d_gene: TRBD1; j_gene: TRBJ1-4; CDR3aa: CASSAMTGNEKLFF; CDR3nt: TGTGCCAGCAGCGCCATGACAGGGAATGAAAAACTGTTTTTT
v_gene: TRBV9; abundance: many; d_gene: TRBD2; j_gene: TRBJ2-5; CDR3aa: CASSAYGTSGGDQETQYF; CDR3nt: TGTGCCAGCAGCGCTTACGGGACTAGCGGGGGGGACCAAGAGACCCAGTACTTC
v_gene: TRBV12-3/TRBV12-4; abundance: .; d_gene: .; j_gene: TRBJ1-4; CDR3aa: CASSPTSGEPFF; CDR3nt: TGTGCCAGCAGCCCTACTAGCGGGGAACCGTTTTTT
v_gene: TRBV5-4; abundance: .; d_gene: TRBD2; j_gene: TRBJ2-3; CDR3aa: CASSLGSGGTDTQYF; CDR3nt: TGTGCCAGCAGCTTGGGTAGCGGGGGCACAGATACGCAGTATTTT
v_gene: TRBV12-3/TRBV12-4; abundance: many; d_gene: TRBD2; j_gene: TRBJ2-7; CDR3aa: CASSFSGSSYEQYF; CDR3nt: TGTGCCAGCAGTTTCAGCGGGAGCTCCTACGAGCAGTACTTC
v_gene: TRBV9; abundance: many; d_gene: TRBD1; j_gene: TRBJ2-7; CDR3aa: CASSVGDRDYEQYF; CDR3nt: TGTGCCAGCAGCGTAGGAGACAGGGATTACGAGCAGTACTTC
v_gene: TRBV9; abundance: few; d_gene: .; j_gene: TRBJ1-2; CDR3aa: CASSASGLTYEGSTF; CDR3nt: TGTGCCAGCAGCGCCTCGGGACTGACCTATGAAGGCTCCACCTTC
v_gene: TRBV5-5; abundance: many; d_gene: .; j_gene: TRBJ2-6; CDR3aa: CASSLGGRGYSSGANVLTF; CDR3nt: TGTGCCAGCAGCTTGGGAGGGAGGGGGTACAGCTCTGGGGCCAACGTCCTGACTTTC
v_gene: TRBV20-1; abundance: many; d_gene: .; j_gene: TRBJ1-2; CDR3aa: CSASQDFYGYTF; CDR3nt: TGCAGTGCGTCACAGGACTTTTATGGCTACACCTTC
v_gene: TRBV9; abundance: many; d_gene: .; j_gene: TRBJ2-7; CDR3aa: CASSVEPGDEQYF; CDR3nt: TGTGCCAGCAGCGTAGAGCCGGGGGACGAGCAGTACTTC
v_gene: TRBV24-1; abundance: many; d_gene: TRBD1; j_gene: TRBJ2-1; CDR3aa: CATSDLGRDRGNEQFF; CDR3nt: TGTGCCACCAGTGATTTGGGACGGGACAGGGGGAATGAGCAGTTCTTC
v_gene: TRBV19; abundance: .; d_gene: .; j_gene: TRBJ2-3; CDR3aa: CASRGRGTRQDTQYF; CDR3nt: TGTGCCAGTAGAGGCCGCGGGACAAGGCAAGATACGCAGTATTTT
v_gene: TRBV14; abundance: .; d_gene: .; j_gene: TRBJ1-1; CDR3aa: CASSQGYGRGNTEAFF; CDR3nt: TGTGCCAGCAGCCAAGGTTACGGACGGGGGAACACTGAGGCTTTCTTT
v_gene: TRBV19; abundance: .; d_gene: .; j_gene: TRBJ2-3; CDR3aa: CASSIERRDTDTQYF; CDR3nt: TGTGCCAGTAGTATAGAGAGGCGGGACACGGATACGCAGTATTTT
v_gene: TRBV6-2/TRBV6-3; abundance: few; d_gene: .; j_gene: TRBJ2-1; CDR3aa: CASSYGADEQFF; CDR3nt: TGTGCCAGCAGTTACGGGGCGGATGAGCAGTTCTTC
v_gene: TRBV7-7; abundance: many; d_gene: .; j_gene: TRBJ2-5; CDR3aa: CASSPRVGEQETQYF; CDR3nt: TGTGCTAGCAGCCCTCGGGTGGGGGAGCAAGAGACCCAGTACTTC
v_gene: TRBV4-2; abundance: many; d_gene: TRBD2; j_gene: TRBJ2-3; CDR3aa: CASSQEAGRGGSDTQYF; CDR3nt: TGTGCCAGCAGCCAAGAGGCCGGGCGGGGGGGCTCAGATACGCAGTATTTT
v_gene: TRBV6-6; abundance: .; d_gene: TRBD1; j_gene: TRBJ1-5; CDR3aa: CASSSRTGVQPQHF; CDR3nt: TGTGCCAGCAGTTCGCGGACAGGGGTTCAGCCCCAGCATTTT
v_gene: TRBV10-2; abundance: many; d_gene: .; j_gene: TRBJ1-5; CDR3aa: CASSLDSNRGQPQHF; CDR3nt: TGCGCCAGCAGCCTTGACTCCAATCGGGGTCAGCCCCAGCATTTT